The entry that follows covers one T cell receptor (beta chain) sequence. The antigen remains undetermined. This entry comes from a study of monozygotic twins with inflammatory bowel disease. The study's findings and limits: Compared with healthy twins, IBD patients shared fewer clonotypes with others, especially with disease activity. Those with IBD had lower TCRbeta diversity (inverse Simpson) than their healthy co-twins did.

The CDR3 has 11 amino acids. Germline assignment: CDR1 DFQATT and CDR2 SNEGSKA (reference sequence). TCRdb reprocessed the 5' RACE reads, keeping one entry per CDR3 protein, no DNA. This sample's table has 95,000 to 110,000 distinct CDR3 sequences. The source of this sequence is a human donor with ulcerative colitis or Crohn's disease, or a healthy co-twin of an affected twin (not recorded which). Sequencing was carried out using blood. This chain links TRBV20-1 with TRBJ2-6. The CDR3 region is CSISGANVLTF.